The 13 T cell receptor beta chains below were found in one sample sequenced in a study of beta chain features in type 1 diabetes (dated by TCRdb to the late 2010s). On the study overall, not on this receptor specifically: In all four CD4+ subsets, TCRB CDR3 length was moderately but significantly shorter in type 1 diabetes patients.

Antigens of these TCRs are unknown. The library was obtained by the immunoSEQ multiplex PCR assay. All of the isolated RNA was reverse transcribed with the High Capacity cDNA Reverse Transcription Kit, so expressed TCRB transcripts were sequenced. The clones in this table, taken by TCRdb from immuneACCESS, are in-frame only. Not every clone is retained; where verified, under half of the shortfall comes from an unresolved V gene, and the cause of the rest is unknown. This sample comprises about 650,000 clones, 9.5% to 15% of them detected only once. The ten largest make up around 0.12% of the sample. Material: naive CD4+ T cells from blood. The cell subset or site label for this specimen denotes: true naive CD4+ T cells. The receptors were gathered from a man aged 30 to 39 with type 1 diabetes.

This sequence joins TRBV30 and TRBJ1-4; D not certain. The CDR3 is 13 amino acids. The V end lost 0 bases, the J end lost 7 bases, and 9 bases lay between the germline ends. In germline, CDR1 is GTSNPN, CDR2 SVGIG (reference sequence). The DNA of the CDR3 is TGTGCCTGGAGTGTTTCAGGAGGTGAAAAACTGTTTTTT. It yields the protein CAWSVSGGEKLFF.

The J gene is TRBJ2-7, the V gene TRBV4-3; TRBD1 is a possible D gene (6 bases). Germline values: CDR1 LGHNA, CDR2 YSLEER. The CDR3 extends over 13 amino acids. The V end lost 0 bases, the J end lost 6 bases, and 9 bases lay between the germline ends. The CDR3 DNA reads TGCGCCAGCAGCCAAGAACAGGGTCGCGAGCAGTACTTC. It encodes CASSQEQGREQYF.

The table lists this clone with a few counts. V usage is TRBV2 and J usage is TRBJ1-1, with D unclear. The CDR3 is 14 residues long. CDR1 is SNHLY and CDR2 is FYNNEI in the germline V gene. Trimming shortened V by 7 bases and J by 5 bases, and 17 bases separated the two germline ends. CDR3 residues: CASIFGVGETEAFF. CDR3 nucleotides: TGTGCCAGCATCTTCGGGGTTGGGGAGACTGAAGCTTTCTTT.

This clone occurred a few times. This CDR3 is CASSPGRDASYGYTF. The CDR3 region has the DNA TGTGCCAGCAGCCCAGGCCGGGACGCTTCCTATGGCTACACCTTC. The chain carries TRBV7-9 and TRBJ1-2; D possibly corresponds to TRBD1 (5 bases). From germline, CDR1 is SEHNR and CDR2 FQNEAQ (reference sequence). This CDR3 is 15 amino acids long. V was pared by 5 bases and J by 4 bases, with 17 bases between.

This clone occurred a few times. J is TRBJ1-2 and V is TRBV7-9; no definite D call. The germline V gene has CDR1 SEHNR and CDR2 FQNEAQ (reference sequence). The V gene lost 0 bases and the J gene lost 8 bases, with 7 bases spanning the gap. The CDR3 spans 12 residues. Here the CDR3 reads CASSLAEKGYTF. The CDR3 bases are TGTGCCAGCAGCTTAGCGGAGAAGGGCTACACCTTC.

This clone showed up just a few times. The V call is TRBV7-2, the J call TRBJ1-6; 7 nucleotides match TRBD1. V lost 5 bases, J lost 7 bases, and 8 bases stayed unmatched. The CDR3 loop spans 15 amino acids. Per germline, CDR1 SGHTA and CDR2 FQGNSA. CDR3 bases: TGTGCCAGCAGCACTCACAGGGGAGGGAATTCACCCCTCCACTTT. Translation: CASSTHRGGNSPLHF.

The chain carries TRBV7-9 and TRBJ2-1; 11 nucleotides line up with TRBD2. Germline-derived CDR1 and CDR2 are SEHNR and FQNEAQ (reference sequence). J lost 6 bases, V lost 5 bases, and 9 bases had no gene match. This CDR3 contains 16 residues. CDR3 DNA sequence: TGTGCCAGCAGCCATGGAGGACTAGCGGGTAGCAATGAGCAGTTCTTC. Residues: CASSHGGLAGSNEQFF.

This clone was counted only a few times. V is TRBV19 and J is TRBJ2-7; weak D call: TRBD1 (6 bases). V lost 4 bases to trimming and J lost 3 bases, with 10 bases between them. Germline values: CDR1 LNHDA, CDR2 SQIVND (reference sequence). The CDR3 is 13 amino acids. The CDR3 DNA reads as TGTGCCAGTAGTACGGACAGCAACTACGAGCAGTACTTC. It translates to CASSTDSNYEQYF.

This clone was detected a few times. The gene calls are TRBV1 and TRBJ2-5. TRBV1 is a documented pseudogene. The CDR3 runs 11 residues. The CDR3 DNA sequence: TGCACCAGCAGCCTTTGGGGGACCCAGTACTTC. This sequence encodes CTSSLWGTQYF.

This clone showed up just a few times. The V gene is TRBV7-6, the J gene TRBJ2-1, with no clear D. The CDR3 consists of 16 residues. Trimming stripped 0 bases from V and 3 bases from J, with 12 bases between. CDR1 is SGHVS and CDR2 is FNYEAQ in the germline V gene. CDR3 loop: CASSLAGQVYYNEQFF. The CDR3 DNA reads TGTGCCAGCAGCTTAGCAGGGCAGGTATACTACAATGAGCAGTTCTTC.

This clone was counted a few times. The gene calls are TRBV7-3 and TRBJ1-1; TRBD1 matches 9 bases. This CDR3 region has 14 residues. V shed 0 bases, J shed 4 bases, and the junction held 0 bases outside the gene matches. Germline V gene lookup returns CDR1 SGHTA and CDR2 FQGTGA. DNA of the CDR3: TGTGCCAGCAGCTTAACGGGACAGGGCACTGAAGCTTTCTTT. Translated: CASSLTGQGTEAFF.

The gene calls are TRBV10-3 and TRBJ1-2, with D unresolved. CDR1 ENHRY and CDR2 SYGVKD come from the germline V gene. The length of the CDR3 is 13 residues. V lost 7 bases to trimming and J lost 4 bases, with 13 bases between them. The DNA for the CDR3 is TGTGCCATCAATAGCGGCAGCTCCTATGGCTACACCTTC. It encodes CAINSGSSYGYTF.

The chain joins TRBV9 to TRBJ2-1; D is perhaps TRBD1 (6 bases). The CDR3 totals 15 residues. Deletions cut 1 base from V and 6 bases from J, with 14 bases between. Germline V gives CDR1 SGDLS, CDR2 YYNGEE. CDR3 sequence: CASSVIQGSFNEQFF. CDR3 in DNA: TGTGCCAGCAGCGTAATCCAGGGGTCTTTCAATGAGCAGTTCTTC.